This T cell receptor (beta chain) was found in a study of response to subunit inactivated influenza vaccine. In TCRdb, the RT-PCR reads were re-called with MiXCR into one record per CDR3 protein. The sample yields about 540,000 distinct CDR3 sequences, 20% to 25% seen once. These data also featured in a second study, about T cells expressing NK-cell markers. This second study says: It was by 5'RACE template switching with UMIs that TCR beta cDNA was made. Obtained from sorted CD3+CD56+NKG2C+, CD3+CD56+NKG2C- and CD3+CD56-NKG2C+ T cells were the TCR beta repertoires. Seven sequenced donors out of eight were HCMV-seropositive, one seronegative. Dominance of the CD3+CD56-NKG2C+ fraction by these clonotypes also held in several donors.

The specimen was CD4+ T cells sorted from PBMCs, collected about 11 days after vaccination. The receptor comes from a middle-aged man who received an inactivated influenza vaccine.

CDR3 region: CSARELGGGRKDSYNEQFF. CDR3 bases: TGCAGTGCTAGAGAACTGGGGGGCGGGAGAAAGGACTCCTACAATGAGCAGTTCTTC. The J gene is TRBJ2-1, the V gene TRBV20-1, with D tentatively TRBD2 (7 bases). This CDR3 has 19 residues. V was cut by 0 bases and J by 0 bases, with 21 bases left in between. Germline V gene sequence: CDR1 DFQATT, CDR2 SNEGSKA (reference sequence).